This T cell receptor beta chain stems from a study of T cell responses to AZD1222 COVID-19 vaccine. Study-level findings and limits: There were mostly white British donors and more females than males, and clonal diversity was possibly underestimated.

Comment on this clone: The antigen remains unidentified.

The CDR3 loop spans 15 amino acids. Trimming shortened V by 5 bases and J by 4 bases, and 12 bases separated the two germline ends. Germline-derived CDR1 and CDR2 are MGHDK and SYGVNS. Profiled with immunoSEQ multiplex PCR; TCRdb holds only in-frame clones, not every one. The table has 100,000 or so clones, just over 90% seen once; the top ten hold 4% to 5%. This TCR derives from an adult in good health. The material was peripheral blood, obtained on day 0 of AZD1222 vaccination. This sequence joins TRBV25-1 and TRBJ1-6, with D tentatively TRBD1 (6 bases). The CDR3: CASSTPGQYNSPLHF. The CDR3 nucleotides read TGTGCCAGCAGTACTCCCGGACAGTATAATTCACCCCTCCACTTT. Full variable domain (outside the CDR3, taken from reference TRBV25-1 and TRBJ1-6): EADIYQTPRYLVIGTGKKITLECSQTMGHDKMYWYQQDPGMELHLIHYSYGVNSTEKGDLSSESTVSRIRTEHFPLTLESARPSHTSQYLCASSTPGQYNSPLHFGNGTRLTVT.